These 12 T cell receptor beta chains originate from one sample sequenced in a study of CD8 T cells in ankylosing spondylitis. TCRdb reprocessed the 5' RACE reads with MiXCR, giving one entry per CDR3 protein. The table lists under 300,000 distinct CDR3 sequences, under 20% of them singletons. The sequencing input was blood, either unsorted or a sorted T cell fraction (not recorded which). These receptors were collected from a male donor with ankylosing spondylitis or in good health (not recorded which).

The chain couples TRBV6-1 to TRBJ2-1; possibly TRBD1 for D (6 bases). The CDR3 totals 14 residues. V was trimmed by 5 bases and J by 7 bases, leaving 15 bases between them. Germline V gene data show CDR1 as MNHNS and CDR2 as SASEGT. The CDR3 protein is CASSTYNQGNEQFF. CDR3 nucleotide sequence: TGTGCCAGCAGTACCTACAATCAGGGGAATGAGCAGTTCTTC.

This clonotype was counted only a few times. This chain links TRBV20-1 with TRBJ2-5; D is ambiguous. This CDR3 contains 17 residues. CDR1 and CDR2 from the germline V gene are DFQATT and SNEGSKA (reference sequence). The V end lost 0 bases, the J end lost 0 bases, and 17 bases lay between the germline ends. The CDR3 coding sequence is TGCAGTGCTAGAGATTACATAACACAGATGTACCAAGAGACCCAGTACTTC. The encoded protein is CSARDYITQMYQETQYF.

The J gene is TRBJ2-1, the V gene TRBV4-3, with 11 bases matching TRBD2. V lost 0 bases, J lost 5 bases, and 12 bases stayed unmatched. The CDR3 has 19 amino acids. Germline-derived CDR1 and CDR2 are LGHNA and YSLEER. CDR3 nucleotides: TGCGCCAGCAGCCAAGAAAGGTTACTAGCGGGAGTGAGCAACAATGAGCAGTTCTTC. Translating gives CASSQERLLAGVSNNEQFF.

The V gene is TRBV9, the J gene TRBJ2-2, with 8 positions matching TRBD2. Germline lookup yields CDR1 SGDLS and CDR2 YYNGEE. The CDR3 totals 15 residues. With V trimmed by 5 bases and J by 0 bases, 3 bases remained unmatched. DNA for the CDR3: TGTGCCAGCAGTGACGGGGGGGCGAACACCGGGGAGCTGTTTTTT. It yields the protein CASSDGGANTGELFF.

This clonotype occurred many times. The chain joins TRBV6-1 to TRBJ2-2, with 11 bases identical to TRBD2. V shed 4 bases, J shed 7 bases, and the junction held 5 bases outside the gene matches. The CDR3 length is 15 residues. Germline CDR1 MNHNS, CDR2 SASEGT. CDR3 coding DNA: TGTGCCAGCAGTGTGACTAGCGGGAATAGCGGGGAGCTGTTTTTT. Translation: CASSVTSGNSGELFF.

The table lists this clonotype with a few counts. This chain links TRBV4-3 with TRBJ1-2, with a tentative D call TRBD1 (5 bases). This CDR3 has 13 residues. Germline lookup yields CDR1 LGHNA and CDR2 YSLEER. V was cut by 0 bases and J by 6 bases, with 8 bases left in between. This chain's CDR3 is CASSQDGGNGYTF. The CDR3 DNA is TGCGCCAGCAGCCAAGATGGGGGAAATGGCTACACCTTC.

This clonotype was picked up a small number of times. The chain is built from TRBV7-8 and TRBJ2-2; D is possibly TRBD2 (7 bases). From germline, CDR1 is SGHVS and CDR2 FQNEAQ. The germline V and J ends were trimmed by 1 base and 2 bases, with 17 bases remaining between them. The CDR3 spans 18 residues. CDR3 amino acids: CASSLVVVGGLNTGELFF. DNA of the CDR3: TGTGCCAGCAGCTTAGTTGTAGTCGGGGGGCTAAACACCGGGGAGCTGTTTTTT.

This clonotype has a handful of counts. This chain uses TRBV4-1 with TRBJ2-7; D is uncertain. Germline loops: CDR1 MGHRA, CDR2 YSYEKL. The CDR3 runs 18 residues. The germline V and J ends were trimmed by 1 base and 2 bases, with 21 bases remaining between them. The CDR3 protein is CASSQGNSGEAHTYEQYF. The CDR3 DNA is TGCGCCAGCAGCCAAGGAAACTCGGGTGAAGCGCACACCTACGAGCAGTACTTC.

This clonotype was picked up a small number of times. The CDR3 loop is CASSDRDYFSYEQYF. The CDR3 bases are TGTGCCAGCAGCGACCGGGACTACTTCTCCTACGAGCAGTACTTC. The rearrangement joins TRBV11-1 to TRBJ2-7; 7 bases are shared with TRBD2. Germline values: CDR1 SGHAT, CDR2 FQDESV (reference sequence). This CDR3 comprises 15 residues. V gave up 5 bases and J gave up 0 bases; unmatched junction bases: 7.

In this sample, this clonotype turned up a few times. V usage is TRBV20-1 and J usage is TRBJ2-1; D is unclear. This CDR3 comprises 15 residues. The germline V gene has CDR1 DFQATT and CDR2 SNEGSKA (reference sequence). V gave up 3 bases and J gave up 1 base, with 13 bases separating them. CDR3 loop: CSASNYRESYNEQFF. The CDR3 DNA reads TGCAGTGCTAGCAACTATAGGGAATCCTACAATGAGCAGTTCTTC.

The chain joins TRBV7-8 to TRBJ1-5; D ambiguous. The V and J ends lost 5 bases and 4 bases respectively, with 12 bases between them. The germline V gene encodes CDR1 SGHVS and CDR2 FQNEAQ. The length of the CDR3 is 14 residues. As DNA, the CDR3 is TGTGCCAGCAGCCCCGGAGCACCTAATCAGCCCCAGCATTTT. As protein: CASSPGAPNQPQHF.

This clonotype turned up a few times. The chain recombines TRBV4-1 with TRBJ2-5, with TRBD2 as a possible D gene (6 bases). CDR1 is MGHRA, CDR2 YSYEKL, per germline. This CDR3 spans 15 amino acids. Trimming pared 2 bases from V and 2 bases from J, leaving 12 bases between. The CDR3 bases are TGCGCCAGCAGCCAAACGTCTCGGGAGCAAGAGACCCAGTACTTC. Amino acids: CASSQTSREQETQYF.